Below are 18 T cell receptor beta chains sequenced from a single sample in a study of read filtering for tumor transcriptome and immune sequencing. This library used approximately 370 ng RNA and molecular barcoded adaptors spanning alpha/delta and beta/gamma chains. TCRdb reanalysed the reads using MiXCR and keeps one entry per CDR3 protein. The sample lists 65,000 or so distinct CDR3 sequences; around 19% were seen once. The sample consisted of a population of CD138-negative cells sorted from bone marrow. The receptor set was obtained from a donor over 35 with multiple myeloma.

This clonotype counts as medium-sized. V gene TRBV14 combines with J gene TRBJ2-1, with D possibly matching TRBD2 (5 bases). Germline values: CDR1 SGHDN, CDR2 FVKESK. The CDR3 covers 16 residues. Trimming left V 5 bases short and J 0 bases short, with 14 bases between. The CDR3 region is CASSLGTGVSYNEQFF. CDR3 DNA: TGTGCCAGCAGCTTGGGAACCGGGGTCTCCTACAATGAGCAGTTCTTC.

On this clonotype: A much larger clone sits a single nucleotide away, making a read error possible. The chain links TRBV5-1 to TRBJ2-1, with 12 nucleotides matching TRBD2. This CDR3 contains 15 residues. From germline, CDR1 is SGHRS and CDR2 YFSETQ. The CDR3 region is CASSPRTSGVDEQLF. As DNA, the CDR3 is TGCGCCAGCAGCCCGCGGACTAGCGGGGTAGATGAGCAGCTCTTC.

A single count supports this clonotype. One base away lies a much larger clone, so this may be a sequencing read error. CDR3 bases: TGTGCCAGCAGTGATGTGTCCGGGGAGCTGTTTTTT. Residues: CASSDVSGELFF. The chain combines TRBV2 with TRBJ2-2; D ambiguous. Trimming shortened V by 3 bases and J by 6 bases, and 5 bases separated the two germline ends. Germline CDR1 SNHLY, CDR2 FYNNEI. The CDR3 consists of 12 residues.

Ten or more counts support this clonotype. The J gene is TRBJ1-1, the V gene TRBV25-1, with unresolved D. Germline CDR1 reads MGHDK; CDR2 reads SYGVNS. The CDR3 has 11 residues. Trimming pared 2 bases from V and 9 bases from J, leaving 7 bases between. CDR3: CASSEGQQAFF. In nucleotides, the CDR3 is TGTGCCAGCAGTGAAGGGCAGCAAGCTTTCTTT.

This clonotype was counted a few times. The V call is TRBV2, the J call TRBJ2-3, with 14 bases fitting TRBD2. The germline gives CDR1 SNHLY, CDR2 FYNNEI. After removal of 6 bases from V and 6 bases from J, the junction contained 2 bases not matched to a gene. The CDR3 contains 14 residues. CDR3 in amino acids: CASRRTSGGDTQYF. The CDR3, as DNA: TGTGCCAGCAGGCGGACTAGCGGGGGGGATACGCAGTATTTT.

This clonotype was counted many times. V gene TRBV29-1 combines with J gene TRBJ2-2; the D gene is possibly TRBD2 (6 bases). CDR3 size: 14 residues. The germline V gene has CDR1 SQVTM and CDR2 ANQGSEA. Trimming took 6 bases from V and 0 from J, leaving 11 bases between them. The CDR3 loop reads CSVAGPANTGELFF. For the CDR3, the DNA is TGCAGCGTCGCGGGGCCTGCGAACACCGGGGAGCTGTTTTTT.

This clonotype was seen only once. The junction shows a germline mismatch at one end, possibly a read error. Written as DNA, the CDR3 is TGTGTCAGCACGGTCCGACTAGCGGGAGCGGAGACCCAGTACTTC. It yields the protein CVSTVRLAGAETQYF. The chain recombines TRBV6-1 with TRBJ2-5; the match to TRBD2 covers 12 bases. Germline V gene data show CDR1 as MNHNS and CDR2 as SASEGT. This CDR3 is built from 15 residues.

This clonotype occurred a few times. The V gene is TRBV28, the J gene TRBJ2-4, with 8 nucleotides matching TRBD1. The trim removed 5 bases at V and 6 bases at J, leaving 6 bases unmatched. The length of the CDR3 is 14 residues. CDR1 and CDR2 from the germline V gene are MDHEN and SYDVKM. The CDR3 DNA follows: TGTGCCAGCAGTCCTCAGGGGGCTTTAAACATTCAGTACTTC. Its translation: CASSPQGALNIQYF.

Many counts were recorded for this clonotype. This chain connects TRBV18 to TRBJ2-6; D may be TRBD1 (6 bases). Germline CDR1 KGHSH, CDR2 LQKENI. This CDR3 comprises 16 residues. V was cut by 3 bases and J by 4 bases, with 13 bases left in between. In DNA, the CDR3 is TGTGCCAGCTCACCGGCAGGGGCCGGCGGGGCCAACGTCCTGACTTTC. This encodes CASSPAGAGGANVLTF.

Worth noting for this clonotype: This likely stems from a read error, as it lies one base from a far larger clone. The chain combines TRBV6-1 with TRBJ2-2, with 7 bases lining up with TRBD1. CDR3 length: 16 residues. Trimming at V came to 5 bases and at J to 0 bases, leaving 6 bases not matched to a gene. Per the germline V gene, CDR1 is MNHNS and CDR2 is SASEGT. DNA of the CDR3: TGTGCCAGCAGTTCACCGACAGGGCCGAACACCGGGGAGCTGTTTTTT. This gives the protein CASSSPTGPNTGELFF.

As concerns this clonotype: A much larger clone differs by one base, so this may be a read error. The chain employs TRBV7-9 and TRBJ2-3; 8 bases fit TRBD2. This CDR3 is 16 amino acids long. CDR1 and CDR2 from the germline V gene are SEHNR and FQNEAQ (reference sequence). The CDR3 loop is CVSSPPGRASGDTQYF. In DNA form, the CDR3 reads TGTGTCAGCAGCCCCCCCGGGAGGGCGTCGGGTGATACGCAGTATTTT. Full variable domain (remainder filled in from reference TRBV7-9 and TRBJ2-3): DTGVSQNPRHKITKRGQNVTFRCDPISEHNRLYWYRQTLGQGPEFLTYFQNEAQLEKSRLLSDRFSAERPKGSFSTLEIQRTEQGDSAMYLCVSSPPGRASGDTQYFGPGTRLTVL.

This clonotype was seen ten or more times. The rearrangement links TRBV5-1 to TRBJ2-7; a possible D gene is TRBD2 (5 bases). There are 12 residues in the CDR3. The V gene's germline CDR1 is SGHRS and CDR2 YFSETQ. V lost 1 base, J lost 5 bases, and 7 bases lay in between. The DNA of the CDR3 is TGCGCCAGCAGCTTGCCGGGGAACGAGCAGTACTTC. It codes for CASSLPGNEQYF.

This chain links TRBV5-4 with TRBJ2-5, with 8 bases identical to TRBD2. Germline-derived CDR1 and CDR2 are SGHNT and YYREEE (reference sequence). Germline trimming cut 0 bases from V and 9 bases from J; bases unmatched to any gene: 10. The length of the CDR3 is 15 residues. The CDR3 sequence: CASSLESSSTSAQYF. The CDR3 DNA follows: TGTGCCAGCAGCTTGGAAAGTTCCTCGACTAGCGCCCAGTACTTC.

The chain recombines TRBV5-1 with TRBJ2-3; 9 positions agree with TRBD1. The V gene end was trimmed by 8 bases and the J gene end by 6 bases; junction bases not matched to a gene: 10. The CDR3 has 14 amino acids. CDR1 is SGHRS and CDR2 is YFSETQ in the germline V gene. The DNA for the CDR3 is TGCGCCAGTAGACTACAGGGGGCGTCGGATACGCAGTATTTT. Its translation is CASRLQGASDTQYF.

This clonotype was picked up a small number of times. This may be a read error, as it is one base from a much larger clone. The J gene is TRBJ1-1, the V gene TRBV9; possible D gene TRBD1, 5 bases. The CDR3 sequence is 13 residues long. Germline lookup yields CDR1 SGDLS and CDR2 YYNGEE. Between the trimmed V and J ends, which lost 4 bases and 4 bases, there was a span of 11 bases. CDR3 residues: CASSSRESTEAFF. The CDR3 nucleotides are TGTGCCAGCAGCTCCAGGGAGAGCACTGAAGCTTTCTTT.

The table lists this clonotype with a count of one. The CDR3 does not end in the conserved phenylalanine or tryptophan, so this is likely a read error. V and J are TRBV7-2 and TRBJ2-1; D may match TRBD1 or TRBD2 (5 bases each). This CDR3 spans 16 amino acids. The germline V gene has CDR1 SGHTA and CDR2 FQGNSA. CDR3 sequence (DNA): TGCGCCAGCAGCAGGGACCTTATGGGGTCCTACAATGAGCAGTTCCTC. Translation: CASSRDLMGSYNEQFL.

This clonotype was detected only a few times. One base away lies a much larger clone, so this may be a sequencing read error. V and J are TRBV24-1 and TRBJ2-5; the D is unclear. The V gene's germline CDR1 is KGHDR and CDR2 SFDVKD. V was pared by 4 bases and J by 4 bases, with 3 bases between. The length of the CDR3 is 11 residues. Here the CDR3 DNA reads TGTGCCACCAGTGAGAGAGAGACCCAGTACTTC. Residues: CATSERETQYF.

In this sample, this clonotype turned up many times. The chain is built from TRBV15 and TRBJ1-1; D uncertain. Germline CDR1 and CDR2: LNHNV and YYDKDF (reference sequence). This CDR3 spans 13 amino acids. V was cut by 0 bases and J by 5 bases, with 7 bases left in between. The CDR3 here is CATSREAGTEAFF. Written as DNA, the CDR3 is TGTGCCACCAGCAGAGAGGCCGGGACTGAAGCTTTCTTT.